These T cell receptor beta chains were read from a single sample in a study of T cells in Graves' hyperthyroidism and ophthalmopathy. One entry per CDR3 protein results from TCRdb running MiXCR on the multiplex PCR reads. Of a few hundred thousand distinct CDR3 sequences listed, approximately 44% were seen once; the top ten hold roughly 7.7%. Sequencing used peripheral blood or thyroid tissue (not recorded which). The receptor set was obtained from a woman younger than 30 with Graves' hyperthyroidism. Each CDR3 is given with its conserved first and last residue. The order of the fields is CDR3 length, J gene, D gene, clone size, V gene, CDR3 DNA, CDR3 protein. D genes are given only for firm matches. Where a row states a size, it is once, few, many or the class of an expanded clone; other rows omit it.

len: 17
j_gene: TRBJ2-7
d_gene: TRBD2
abundance: many
v_gene: TRBV9
CDR3nt: TGTGCCAGCAGCGTGTCCCCTCTGACTAGCGGGCCCTACGAGCAGTACTTC
CDR3aa: CASSVSPLTSGPYEQYF

len: 13
j_gene: TRBJ2-2
d_gene: -
abundance: many
v_gene: TRBV29-1
CDR3nt: TGCAGCGGCCAGGGATTGAACACCGGGGAGCTGTTTTTT
CDR3aa: CSGQGLNTGELFF

len: 16
j_gene: TRBJ2-7
d_gene: -
abundance: -
v_gene: TRBV5-5
CDR3nt: TGTGCCAGCAGCTCCCCCGGGCACAGCCGAAACTACGAGCAGTACTTC
CDR3aa: CASSSPGHSRNYEQYF

len: 14
j_gene: TRBJ2-1
d_gene: -
abundance: -
v_gene: TRBV7-3
CDR3nt: TGTGCCAGCAGCTTAAGCGGCTGGGGAAATGAGCAGTTCTTC
CDR3aa: CASSLSGWGNEQFF

len: 15
j_gene: TRBJ2-1
d_gene: TRBD2
abundance: -
v_gene: TRBV7-3
CDR3nt: TGCGCCAGCAGCCAAGGGACTAGCGGGTCCAATGAGCAGTTCTTC
CDR3aa: CASSQGTSGSNEQFF

len: 14
j_gene: TRBJ1-3
d_gene: TRBD1
abundance: -
v_gene: TRBV5-5
CDR3nt: TGTGCCTGCAATCCGGGACAGGGTAGAAACACCATATATTTT
CDR3aa: CACNPGQGRNTIYF

len: 15
j_gene: TRBJ1-3
d_gene: -
abundance: many
v_gene: TRBV2
CDR3nt: TGTGCCAGCAGTACGGGGACATCGACTGGAAACACCATATATTTT
CDR3aa: CASSTGTSTGNTIYF

len: 14
j_gene: TRBJ2-7
d_gene: -
abundance: -
v_gene: TRBV5-1
CDR3nt: TGCGCCAGCAGCGGCGACTTGAGGCCGCACGAGCAGTACTTC
CDR3aa: CASSGDLRPHEQYF

len: 15
j_gene: TRBJ1-5
d_gene: -
abundance: -
v_gene: TRBV19
CDR3nt: TGTGCCAGCAGCCCGCAGACTAGCAGCACAGATACGCAGCATTTT
CDR3aa: CASSPQTSSTDTQHF

len: 22
j_gene: TRBJ2-7
d_gene: TRBD2
abundance: -
v_gene: TRBV7-3
CDR3nt: TGTGCCAGCAGCTTAACCTATGAGAGGCCCAGCTCCACTGGGACTAGCGTTACCGAGCAGTACTTC
CDR3aa: CASSLTYERPSSTGTSVTEQYF

len: 16
j_gene: TRBJ1-3
d_gene: -
abundance: -
v_gene: TRBV7-9
CDR3nt: TGTGCCAGCAGTTCACCCGGCAGGACTTATGGCTACACCATATATTTT
CDR3aa: CASSSPGRTYGYTIYF

len: 15
j_gene: TRBJ2-2
d_gene: TRBD1
abundance: -
v_gene: TRBV2
CDR3nt: TGTGCTAGAGAGGGGACAGGGTACAGGACCGGGGAGCTGTTTTTT
CDR3aa: CAREGTGYRTGELFF

len: 18
j_gene: TRBJ2-2
d_gene: -
abundance: once
v_gene: TRBV9
CDR3nt: TGTGCCAGCAGCGCCCCCGGGGACGGTGTTCGGTGGACCGGGGAGCTGTTTTTT
CDR3aa: CASSAPGDGVRWTGELFF

len: 12
j_gene: TRBJ1-5
d_gene: -
abundance: -
v_gene: TRBV18
CDR3nt: TGTGCCAGCTCACCAAGTGGAGGATTACAGCATTTT
CDR3aa: CASSPSGGLQHF

len: 16
j_gene: TRBJ2-2
d_gene: -
abundance: -
v_gene: TRBV5-1
CDR3nt: TGCGCCAGCAGTAACTGGCCTCGGGGGAACACCGGGGAGCTGTTTTTT
CDR3aa: CASSNWPRGNTGELFF